The 26 T cell receptor beta chains presented below share a single source sample, sequenced in a study of immune evolution from preneoplasia to lung adenocarcinoma. Clones were read by immunoSEQ multiplex PCR, and TCRdb kept only the in-frame ones, dropping some. This repertoire shows about 12,000 clones, approximately 81% found once; its top ten account for 3% to 4%. The sequenced sample was FFPE tissue from an adenomatous hyperplasia lung lesion. Subset noted: atypical adenomatous hyperplasia (AAH), lung preneoplasia. These receptor sequences come from a person aged 50-75 years with lung adenocarcinoma.

V is TRBV11-2 and J is TRBJ1-1; D may be TRBD1 (6 bases). With 5 bases removed from V and 7 bases from J, the gap between germline ends came to 14 bases. This CDR3 contains 13 residues. Germline V gives CDR1 SGHAT, CDR2 FQNNGV. CDR3 coding DNA: TGTGCCAGCAGCGCATCACAGGGTATTGAAGCTTTCTTT. This gives the protein CASSASQGIEAFF.

The chain uses TRBV7-9 and TRBJ2-1; 9 bases line up with TRBD2. CDR1 is SEHNR and CDR2 is FQNEAQ in the germline V gene (reference sequence). The CDR3 has 17 residues. Trimming at V came to 2 bases and at J to 9 bases, leaving 14 bases not matched to a gene. The CDR3 loop reads CASSLRGGRPSGVEQFF. The CDR3 DNA follows: TGTGCCAGCAGCTTAAGAGGGGGGCGTCCTAGCGGGGTTGAGCAGTTCTTC.

The chain joins TRBV11-3 to TRBJ2-7; TRBD2 is a possible D gene (7 bases). The CDR3 sequence is 14 residues long. V was shortened by 4 bases and J by 3 bases, with 13 bases between the two germline ends. Germline V CDR1 and CDR2: SGHNT, YENEEA. The chain's CDR3 is CASSYGGLSYEQYF. For the CDR3, the DNA is TGTGCCAGCAGCTACGGGGGGCTGAGCTACGAGCAGTACTTC.

The CDR3 nucleotides are TGTGCCAGCAGCCGAAGCGGGGATTCCGACGAGCAGTACTTC. Translated: CASSRSGDSDEQYF. The chain carries TRBV7-1 and TRBJ2-7; TRBD2 matches 7 bases. TRBV7-1 is an open reading frame, and its role is uncertain. The V gene end was trimmed by 5 bases and the J gene end by 5 bases; junction bases not matched to a gene: 9. The CDR3 is 14 residues long.

V gene TRBV4-2 combines with J gene TRBJ2-7, with D unclear. Germline assignment: CDR1 LGHNA and CDR2 YNFKEQ. Trimming pared 0 bases from V and 1 base from J, leaving 10 bases between. The CDR3 runs to 15 residues. The CDR3 DNA reads as TGTGCCAGCAGCCAAGAACCTAAACAGTCCTACGAGCAGTACTTC. Translating gives CASSQEPKQSYEQYF.

This rearrangement joins TRBV19 to TRBJ2-1; weak D call: TRBD2 (5 bases). V lost 10 bases and J lost 5, with 21 bases in between. Germline V lookup: CDR1 LNHDA, CDR2 SQIVND (reference sequence). The CDR3 sequence is 15 residues long. CDR3 sequence reads: CATALQSGINNEQFF. The CDR3 DNA reads as TGTGCCACCGCCCTTCAATCGGGAATAAACAATGAGCAGTTCTTC. Using reference TRBV19 and TRBJ2-1 for the parts outside the CDR3, the full variable domain is DGGITQSPKYLFRKEGQNVTLSCEQNLNHDAMYWYRQDPGQGLRLIYYSQIVNDFQKGDIAEGYSVSREKKESFPLTVTSAQKNPTAFYLCATALQSGINNEQFFGPGTRLTVL.

V and J are TRBV6-5 and TRBJ1-1; D ambiguous. CDR3 length equals 14 residues. Looked up from germline, CDR1 is MNHEY and CDR2 is SVGAGI. V shed 3 bases and J shed 5 bases, with 13 bases lying between them. The CDR3 DNA follows: TGTGCCAGCAGTTATACAGCGTTAGGAACTGAAGCTTTCTTT. It translates to CASSYTALGTEAFF.

The rearrangement joins TRBV11-2 to TRBJ2-1; D unclear. The CDR3 consists of 14 residues. Germline V gives CDR1 SGHAT, CDR2 FQNNGV. V lost 6 bases and J lost 3, with 12 bases in between. The CDR3 loop is CASSIRLSYNEQFF. The CDR3 nucleotides read TGTGCCAGCAGTATCCGGCTCAGCTACAATGAGCAGTTCTTC.

This chain connects TRBV5-5 to TRBJ2-7; TRBD2 agrees at 9 bases. CDR3 length: 14 amino acids. Germline-derived CDR1 and CDR2 are SGHKS and YYEKEE (reference sequence). V lost 3 bases to trimming and J lost 0 bases; unmatched junction nucleotides: 1. CDR3 DNA sequence: TGTGCCAGCAGCTCGACTAGCGGCTCCTACGAGCAGTACTTC. Its translation is CASSSTSGSYEQYF.

This chain links TRBV4-1 with TRBJ2-1, with 9 bases identical to TRBD2. V lost 0 bases and J lost 10; bases outside the gene matches: 10. The CDR3 consists of 16 residues. Germline-derived CDR1 and CDR2 are MGHRA and YSYEKL. For the CDR3, the DNA is TGCGCCAGCAGCCAAGACTTAGCGGGGGCGAGGCGGGAGCAGTTCTTC. Its protein is CASSQDLAGARREQFF.

The CDR3 region is CASRHHQGWGNQPQHF. CDR3 DNA: TGTGCCAGCAGACATCATCAGGGCTGGGGCAATCAGCCCCAGCATTTT. V usage is TRBV6-6 and J usage is TRBJ1-5, with D possibly being TRBD1 (5 bases). This CDR3 comprises 16 residues. V was shortened by 6 bases and J by 2 bases, with 17 bases between the two germline ends. Germline V gene lookup returns CDR1 MNHNY and CDR2 SVGAGI (reference sequence).

The chain joins TRBV29-1 to TRBJ2-5; tentative D call: TRBD1 (6 bases). V dropped 7 bases and J dropped 5 bases, with 17 bases sitting between them. Per the germline V gene, CDR1 is SQVTM and CDR2 is ANQGSEA. This CDR3 has 13 amino acids. The CDR3 loop reads CSALTGISETQYF. The CDR3 DNA follows: TGCAGCGCACTAACAGGGATCTCGGAGACCCAGTACTTC.

The chain recombines TRBV7-9 with TRBJ2-2, with 8 bases matching TRBD2. The J segment lost 0 bases and the V segment lost 1 base, leaving 10 bases of the junction unmatched. Germline CDR1 SEHNR, CDR2 FQNEAQ (reference sequence). This CDR3 is built from 19 residues. This CDR3 is CASSLVPLAGLSNTGELFF. In DNA form, the CDR3 reads TGTGCCAGCAGCTTAGTTCCGTTAGCGGGATTGTCGAACACCGGGGAGCTGTTTTTT.

Comment on this clone: This same CDR3 is encoded by further DNA sequences in the sample. The chain uses TRBV5-1 and TRBJ1-2; the match to TRBD1 covers 8 bases. Germline V CDR1 and CDR2: SGHRS, YFSETQ. V lost 0 bases to trimming and J lost 5 bases; unmatched junction nucleotides: 6. The CDR3 loop spans 15 amino acids. CDR3 nucleotide sequence: TGCGCCAGCAGCTTGGATACAGGGGGGAGATATGGCTACACCTTC. Residues: CASSLDTGGRYGYTF.

This clone was picked up a small number of times. The V and J genes are TRBV19 and TRBJ1-1, with no clear D. CDR1 is LNHDA and CDR2 is SQIVND in the germline V gene (reference sequence). CDR3 length equals 12 residues. With 7 bases removed from V and 6 bases from J, the gap between germline ends came to 12 bases. CDR3 nucleotide sequence: TGTGCCAGTAACCTTGGGGTCTCTGAAGCTTTCTTT. Amino acids: CASNLGVSEAFF.

The CDR3 bases are TGTGCCAGCAGCCCACGACAGGGGGCGAACACTGAAGCTTTCTTT. Translation gives CASSPRQGANTEAFF. The chain uses TRBV11-3 and TRBJ1-1; 10 nucleotides match TRBD1. With 5 bases clipped from V and 1 base from J, the junction kept 4 bases outside the gene matches. The germline V gene has CDR1 SGHNT and CDR2 YENEEA. The CDR3 consists of 15 residues.

J is TRBJ2-3 and V is TRBV18, with TRBD1 identical over 10 bases. V shed 3 bases, J shed 0 bases, and the junction held 3 bases outside the gene matches. In germline, CDR1 is KGHSH, CDR2 LQKENI. The CDR3 is 16 amino acids. The CDR3 nucleotides read TGTGCCAGCTCACCCGACAGGGGGCCCAGCACAGATACGCAGTATTTT. This sequence encodes CASSPDRGPSTDTQYF.

The chain links TRBV9 to TRBJ2-3, with D possibly TRBD2 on 6 matching bases. Trimming cost V 0 bases and J 2 bases, with 10 bases left between them. From germline, CDR1 is SGDLS and CDR2 YYNGEE. The CDR3 is made up of 15 amino acids. Here the CDR3 reads CASSVEAGYTDTQYF. Here the CDR3 DNA reads TGTGCCAGCAGCGTAGAGGCGGGATACACAGATACGCAGTATTTT.

The chain combines TRBV4-2 with TRBJ1-5, with D unclear. This CDR3 is built from 13 residues. V lost 4 bases to trimming and J lost 5 bases, with 9 bases between them. Germline V gene lookup returns CDR1 LGHNA and CDR2 YNFKEQ. In nucleotides, the CDR3 is TGTGCCAGCAGCCCTCAGGAGGATCAGCCCCAGCATTTT. Translated: CASSPQEDQPQHF.

The rearrangement joins TRBV28 to TRBJ1-5; weak D call: TRBD1 (6 bases). The V gene lost 6 bases and the J gene lost 0 bases, with 12 bases spanning the gap. CDR1 MDHEN and CDR2 SYDVKM come from the germline V gene. The CDR3 sequence is 15 residues long. The CDR3 here is CASRGRGISNQPQHF. As DNA, the CDR3 is TGTGCCAGCAGGGGTAGGGGGATTAGCAATCAGCCCCAGCATTTT.

This chain connects TRBV28 to TRBJ2-2, with D uncertain. Trimming removed 6 bases from V and 3 bases from J, with 14 bases in between. Per germline, CDR1 MDHEN and CDR2 SYDVKM. The CDR3 has 15 residues. The CDR3, as DNA: TGTGCCAGCAGCGCTGAGAGAGGCTACACCGGGGAGCTGTTTTTT. Protein: CASSAERGYTGELFF.

The gene calls are TRBV7-2 and TRBJ1-5; D remains ambiguous. Between the trimmed V and J ends, which lost 1 base and 4 bases, there was a span of 5 bases. CDR1 and CDR2 from the germline V gene are SGHTA and FQGNSA. This CDR3 comprises 13 residues. The CDR3 sequence is CASSLVLNQPQHF. In nucleotides, the CDR3 is TGTGCCAGCAGCTTAGTCCTGAATCAGCCCCAGCATTTT.

J is TRBJ2-7 and V is TRBV19; D possibly corresponds to TRBD2 (7 bases). The CDR3 spans 15 residues. Germline loops: CDR1 LNHDA, CDR2 SQIVND (reference sequence). The V gene lost 4 bases and the J gene lost 6 bases, with 19 bases spanning the gap. The CDR3 loop is CASSNRGGGRGEQYF. Written as DNA, the CDR3 is TGTGCCAGTAGTAACCGAGGGGGGGGCCGTGGCGAGCAGTACTTC.

This clone was detected once. The chain carries TRBV28 and TRBJ2-5, with D perhaps given as TRBD1 or TRBD2 (5 bases each). The V gene's germline CDR1 is MDHEN and CDR2 SYDVKM. Trimming took off 2 bases at V and 5 bases at J, with 9 bases between the two ends. The CDR3 has 13 residues. CDR3 sequence (DNA): TGTGCCAGCAGTTTAGGGGGTTTGGAGACCCAGTACTTC. This codes for CASSLGGLETQYF.

The CDR3 region has the DNA TGTGCCAGCAGCATCCGACTTGGAAACACCATATATTTT. This sequence encodes CASSIRLGNTIYF. V and J are TRBV5-4 and TRBJ1-3, with D hard to call. CDR3 size: 13 residues. The germline V gene has CDR1 SGHNT and CDR2 YYREEE (reference sequence). Trimming left V 4 bases short and J 3 bases short, with 8 bases between.

The chain joins TRBV5-4 to TRBJ2-7; D ambiguous. CDR1 is SGHNT and CDR2 is YYREEE in the germline V gene (reference sequence). The V and J ends lost 4 bases and 0 bases respectively, with 11 bases between them. The CDR3 totals 14 residues. The CDR3 reads CASSVDMLSYEQYF. As DNA, the CDR3 is TGTGCCAGCAGCGTAGATATGCTCTCCTACGAGCAGTACTTC.